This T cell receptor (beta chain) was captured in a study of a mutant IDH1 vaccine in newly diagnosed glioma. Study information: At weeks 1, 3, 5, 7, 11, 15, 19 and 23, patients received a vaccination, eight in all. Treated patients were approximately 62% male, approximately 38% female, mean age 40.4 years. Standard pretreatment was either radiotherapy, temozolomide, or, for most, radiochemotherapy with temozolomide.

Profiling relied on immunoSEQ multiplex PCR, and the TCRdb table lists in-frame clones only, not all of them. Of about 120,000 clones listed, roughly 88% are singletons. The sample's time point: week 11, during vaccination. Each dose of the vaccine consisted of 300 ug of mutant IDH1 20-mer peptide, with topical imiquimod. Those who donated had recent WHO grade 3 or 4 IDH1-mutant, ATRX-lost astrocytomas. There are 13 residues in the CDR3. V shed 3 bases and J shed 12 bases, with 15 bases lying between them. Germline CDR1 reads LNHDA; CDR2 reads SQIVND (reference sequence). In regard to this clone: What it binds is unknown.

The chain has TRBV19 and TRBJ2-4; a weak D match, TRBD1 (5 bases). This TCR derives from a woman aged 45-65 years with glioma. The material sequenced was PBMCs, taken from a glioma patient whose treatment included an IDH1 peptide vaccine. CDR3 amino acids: CASSMDTRLGQYF. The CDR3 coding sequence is TGTGCCAGTAGTATGGACACGAGGCTAGGTCAGTACTTC.